What follows describes a single TCR beta chain. Per the germline V gene, CDR1 is SGHDT and CDR2 is YYEEEE. The V end lost 0 bases, the J end lost 10 bases, and 11 bases lay between the germline ends. This CDR3 spans 14 amino acids. This sample is part of a study of cytomegalovirus exposure and HLA in healthy donors. A multiplex PCR was run with 60 Vbeta primers and 13 Jbeta primers. Clones were read by immunoSEQ multiplex PCR, and TCRdb kept only the in-frame ones, dropping some. This sample has some 150,000 clones, with roughly four fifths found just once. The sequence came from a middle-aged man in good health and CMV-seropositive. This chain links TRBV5-6 with TRBJ1-6; D is possibly TRBD1 (5 bases). Sequenced: PBMCs. The CDR3: CASSLGGTNSPLHF. CDR3 DNA: TGTGCCAGCAGCTTGGGGGGGACTAACTCACCCCTCCACTTT.